These 22 T cell receptor beta chains came from one sample sequenced in a study of cytomegalovirus exposure and HLA in healthy donors. Amplification used 60 Vbeta primers and 13 Jbeta primers. Using immunoSEQ multiplex PCR, the repertoire was profiled, and TCRdb retains in-frame clones only, with some absent. Its table records around 44,000 clones. Sequenced input: PBMCs. These receptors all stem from a male donor in good health and CMV-seropositive.

The chain uses TRBV5-6 and TRBJ2-3; D might be TRBD1 (5 bases). The germline gives CDR1 SGHDT, CDR2 YYEEEE. Trimming removed 6 bases at V and 1 base at J, with 12 bases between. The CDR3 is 14 amino acids. The CDR3 DNA follows: TGTGCCAGCAATCTCGGACATGGCACAGATACGCAGTATTTT. It yields the protein CASNLGHGTDTQYF.

The gene calls are TRBV7-9 and TRBJ2-4; TRBD1 might be the D (6 bases). This CDR3 has 14 amino acids. Per germline, CDR1 SEHNR and CDR2 FQNEAQ (reference sequence). Trimming cost V 5 bases and J 5 bases, with 13 bases left between them. In DNA form, the CDR3 reads TGTGCCAGCAGCCGCGGACAGATCGAAAACATTCAGTACTTC. Its translation is CASSRGQIENIQYF.

The CDR3: CASSFMRISYEQYF. In nucleotides, the CDR3 is TGTGCCAGCAGTTTTATGCGGATTTCCTACGAGCAGTACTTC. This rearrangement joins TRBV28 to TRBJ2-7; D is ambiguous. The germline CDR1 and CDR2 sequences are MDHEN and SYDVKM. The CDR3 spans 14 residues. Trimming removed 3 bases at V and 1 base at J, with 10 bases between. Complete variable domain (other parts from reference TRBV28 and TRBJ2-7): DVKVTQSSRYLVKRTGEKVFLECVQDMDHENMFWYRQDPGLGLRLIYFSYDVKMKEKGDIPEGYSVSREKKERFSLILESASTNQTSMYLCASSFMRISYEQYFGPGTRLTVT.

CDR3 loop: CASTLAPGLTTEAFF. The CDR3 DNA is TGTGCCAGCACCCTCGCCCCAGGGCTGACCACTGAAGCTTTCTTT. The chain has TRBV6-1 and TRBJ1-1; TRBD1 might be the D (5 bases). The CDR3 is 15 amino acids. Trimming took 7 bases from V and 4 from J, leaving 19 bases between them. Germline V gene lookup returns CDR1 MNHNS and CDR2 SASEGT.

The chain is built from TRBV4-1 and TRBJ2-7; D not certain. This CDR3 has 14 amino acids. CDR1 and CDR2 from the germline V gene are MGHRA and YSYEKL. The V and J ends lost 5 bases and 0 bases respectively, with 11 bases between them. CDR3 residues: CASSSGVSSYEQYF. The CDR3 DNA reads TGCGCCAGCAGCTCCGGAGTCAGCTCCTACGAGCAGTACTTC.

This chain joins TRBV14 and TRBJ2-7, with TRBD1 matching 10 bases. The V and J ends lost 4 bases and 5 bases, in that order; junction bases with no gene match: 5. CDR3 length equals 14 residues. Per the germline V gene, CDR1 is SGHDN and CDR2 is FVKESK. CDR3 coding DNA: TGTGCCAGCAGCCTGGGACAGGGGTTCGACGAGCAGTACTTC. Translating it yields CASSLGQGFDEQYF.

This chain uses TRBV7-3 with TRBJ2-5; TRBD1 aligns across 9 bases. Germline V CDR1 and CDR2: SGHTA, FQGTGA. With 5 bases clipped from V and 11 bases from J, the junction kept 9 bases outside the gene matches. The CDR3 has 13 residues. CDR3 sequence: CASSPQGAGEQYF. The CDR3, as DNA: TGTGCCAGCAGCCCACAGGGGGCAGGGGAGCAGTACTTC.

The chain couples TRBV5-6 to TRBJ1-5; 11 bases line up with TRBD1. The V segment lost 3 bases and the J segment 7 bases; nucleotides outside the gene matches: 3. The CDR3 runs 14 residues. Germline-derived CDR1 and CDR2 are SGHDT and YYEEEE. This CDR3 reads CASSSDRGRQPQHF. CDR3 nucleotide sequence: TGTGCCAGCAGCTCGGACAGGGGGCGGCAGCCCCAGCATTTT.

The V gene is TRBV4-2, the J gene TRBJ2-1; 7 bases align to TRBD2. This CDR3 region has 15 residues. Trimming cost V 1 base and J 4 bases; bases outside gene matches: 4. The V gene's germline CDR1 is LGHNA and CDR2 YNFKEQ. Here the CDR3 reads CASSQGSGAYNEQFF. The CDR3 coding sequence is TGTGCCAGCAGCCAAGGGAGCGGGGCTTACAATGAGCAGTTCTTC.

The genes are TRBV16 and TRBJ1-1, with 7 bases fitting TRBD1. Losses at the gene ends were 3 bases for V and 4 bases for J; bases not matched to a gene: 5. The V gene's germline CDR1 is KGHSY and CDR2 FQNENV. The CDR3 totals 14 residues. The CDR3 is CASSQPKGATEAFF. The CDR3, as DNA: TGTGCCAGCAGCCAGCCAAAGGGGGCCACTGAAGCTTTCTTT.

J is TRBJ2-3 and V is TRBV5-1, with D possibly being TRBD1 (5 bases). Trimming stripped 1 base from V and 6 bases from J, with 6 bases between. Germline CDR1 and CDR2: SGHRS and YFSETQ. There are 12 residues in the CDR3. This chain's CDR3 is CASSLKGDTQYF. DNA for the CDR3: TGCGCCAGCAGCTTGAAGGGGGATACGCAGTATTTT.

This rearrangement joins TRBV11-2 to TRBJ1-2; D remains unclear. V was trimmed by 3 bases and J by 7 bases, leaving 15 bases between them. The CDR3 has 14 residues. Germline-derived CDR1 and CDR2 are SGHAT and FQNNGV. The CDR3 loop reads CASSFWLAPSGYTF. CDR3 coding DNA: TGTGCCAGCAGCTTCTGGTTAGCCCCGTCTGGCTACACCTTC.

The rearrangement uses TRBV27 and TRBJ1-6; unclear D gene. CDR1 MNHEY and CDR2 SMNVEV come from the germline V gene (reference sequence). The CDR3 is 15 amino acids. V lost 4 bases and J 1 base, leaving 8 bases between the germline ends. CDR3 loop: CASSSLGSYNSPLHF. DNA for the CDR3: TGTGCCAGCAGTTCCCTCGGGTCCTATAATTCACCCCTCCACTTT.

The chain has TRBV7-2 and TRBJ2-2, with 7 nucleotides matching TRBD2. J lost 5 bases, V lost 5 bases, and 8 bases had no gene match. CDR1 is SGHTA, CDR2 FQGNSA, per germline. The CDR3 has 15 amino acids. For the CDR3, the DNA is TGTGCCAGCAGCCAACCGGGAGGTGCGACCGGGGAGCTGTTTTTT. Translation: CASSQPGGATGELFF.

This chain uses TRBV2 with TRBJ2-7; 7 nucleotides agree with TRBD1. The V segment lost 3 bases and the J segment 4 bases; nucleotides outside the gene matches: 3. This CDR3 comprises 13 residues. Germline V CDR1 and CDR2: SNHLY, FYNNEI. CDR3 DNA sequence: TGTGCCAGCAGTGAGTGGACAGGTTACGAGCAGTACTTC. This encodes CASSEWTGYEQYF.

The chain links TRBV9 to TRBJ2-1; 8 bases align to TRBD2. V lost 2 bases and J lost 10; bases outside the gene matches: 5. Germline V gene lookup returns CDR1 SGDLS and CDR2 YYNGEE. The CDR3 loop spans 13 amino acids. As DNA, the CDR3 is TGTGCCAGCAGCGTCCGCCGGGGGGGCGAGCAGTTCTTC. It is translated as CASSVRRGGEQFF.

The rearrangement uses TRBV10-3 and TRBJ1-5; 7 nucleotides match TRBD1. The V gene end was trimmed by 1 base and the J gene end by 7 bases; junction bases not matched to a gene: 4. This CDR3 is 14 amino acids long. Per the germline V gene, CDR1 is ENHRY and CDR2 is SYGVKD. The CDR3 loop reads CAISELSGGQPQHF. The CDR3 bases are TGTGCCATCAGTGAGTTGTCAGGGGGGCAGCCCCAGCATTTT.

This sequence joins TRBV7-9 and TRBJ2-7, with D possibly matching TRBD1 (5 bases). CDR1 and CDR2 (germline): SEHNR, FQNEAQ (reference sequence). The CDR3 loop spans 14 amino acids. V lost 10 bases and J 1 base, leaving 17 bases between the germline ends. CDR3 in DNA: TGTGCCACCGAGGAAGGGGCTATTTCCTACGAGCAGTACTTC. Translating it yields CATEEGAISYEQYF.

The CDR3 sequence is CASSRTGTGATEAFF. CDR3 nucleotide sequence: TGTGCCAGCAGCCGAACAGGGACAGGGGCAACTGAAGCTTTCTTT. The chain recombines TRBV6-5 with TRBJ1-1, with 10 bases aligning to TRBD1. The germline gives CDR1 MNHEY, CDR2 SVGAGI. After removal of 6 bases from V and 5 bases from J, the junction contained 9 bases not matched to a gene. The CDR3 spans 15 residues.

This chain joins TRBV7-6 and TRBJ2-7; 9 bases are shared with TRBD1. Germline CDR1 reads SGHVS; CDR2 reads FNYEAQ. This CDR3 contains 13 residues. Trimming cost V 5 bases and J 4 bases; bases outside gene matches: 3. CDR3 bases: TGTGCCAGCAGCCCAGACAGGGGGTACGAGCAGTACTTC. This gives the protein CASSPDRGYEQYF.

V and J are TRBV7-9 and TRBJ2-1; TRBD1 agrees at 7 bases. Germline CDR1 is SEHNR and CDR2 is FQNEAQ (reference sequence). The ends lost 1 base at V and 4 bases at J; junction bases unmatched: 7. There are 16 residues in the CDR3. The CDR3 DNA reads as TGTGCCAGCAGCTTAGGGGTTGGACAGGTTTACAATGAGCAGTTCTTC. Its translation: CASSLGVGQVYNEQFF.

The V gene is TRBV13, the J gene TRBJ1-2, with 7 nucleotides matching TRBD1. Per germline, CDR1 PRHDT and CDR2 FYEKMQ (reference sequence). V dropped 2 bases and J dropped 13; count of bases not matched to a gene: 10. The CDR3 totals 13 residues. The CDR3 nucleotides are TGTGCCAGCAGCTTACGGGACAGATGGGCGAGCACCTTC. Translating gives CASSLRDRWASTF.